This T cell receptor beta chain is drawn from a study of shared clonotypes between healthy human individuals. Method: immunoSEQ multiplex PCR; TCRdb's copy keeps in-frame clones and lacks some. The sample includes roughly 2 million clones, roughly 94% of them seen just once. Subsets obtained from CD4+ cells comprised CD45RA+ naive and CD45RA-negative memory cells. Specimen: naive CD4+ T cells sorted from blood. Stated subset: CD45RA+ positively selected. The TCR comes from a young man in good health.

CDR3 coding DNA: TGTGCCAGCAGTTTGACAGGGTTGGAAGGTTATTCACCCCTCCACTTT. Translation gives CASSLTGLEGYSPLHF. The chain is built from TRBV27 and TRBJ1-6; TRBD1 matches 7 bases. Trimming took 3 bases from V and 8 from J; bases not matched to a gene: 10. Germline CDR1 is MNHEY and CDR2 is SMNVEV (reference sequence). The CDR3 length is 16 residues.